This record covers a single T cell receptor (beta chain). Its antigen target is currently unknown. Base qualities are not at hand, and no much larger clone is one base apart. CD8 naive samples were CD45RO-negative cells positively selected for CCR7, giving a CD45RA+CCR7+ population that excluded TemRA cells. The donors were healthy, HIV-negative adults who had no recently reported acute infections or vaccinations. Every donor was a Caucasian adult residing in Nashville, Tennessee, USA. Blood was collected by leukapheresis, and PBMCs were isolated by Ficoll-Histopaque density gradient centrifugation and then cryopreserved in liquid nitrogen vapor phase. Analytical flow cytometry was used to check the purity and quantity of every magnetically sorted T cell population. From each sorted fraction, genomic DNA was isolated and quantified by UV absorbance on a Nanodrop 2000c. The data were taken from a study of shared clonotypes between healthy human individuals (dated by TCRdb to about 2020). Describing the broader study: A couple of women and a few men aged 18 to 49 years were included in the cohort. For each donor, CD4 naive and CD4 memory were each given three plates, CD8 naive was given two plates, and CD8 memory was given one plate. The study deeply sequenced blood TCR repertoires of five healthy adults to estimate repertoire size and the extent of clonotype sharing between individuals. Libraries were prepared and TCR repertoires were sequenced by different laboratories using diverse techniques, in order to increase sequencing depth and limit assay-specific biases. Per donor, leukapheresis produced somewhere between about 0.94 and 9.5 billion PBMCs. What the work shows at the level of the full study, not this receptor alone: When a handful of donors were compared, the shared fraction of clonotypes was about 5.4% for naive CD4, more than 3% for naive CD8, roughly 2.5% for memory CD4, and about 0.36% for memory CD8. Higher generation probabilities were observed for clonotypes shared by all four sorted-subset donors than for non-shared clonotypes. Sampling was limited to blood, and TCR repertoires in tissue likely differ from TCR repertoires in blood. Larger estimated clonotype richness was generally found for naive subsets than for memory subsets. Because the study included only a small number of donors, the genetic and exposure-history diversity represented was limited. Even with the large sequencing depth, rarefaction of the sorted-subset datasets indicated that sequencing was incomplete. Pairwise subsampling indicated that sequencing depth was expected to affect the degree of clonotype sharing among donors.

Using the deep immunoSEQ assay, TCR CDR3 regions were amplified from genomic DNA by multiplex PCR. For each cell subset, the extracted genomic DNA was distributed evenly across all wells of several immunoSEQ 96-well plates, and each plate served as one replicate. For sorted subsets, 200 to 250 ng of genomic DNA, equivalent to 30,000 or so T cell genomes, went into each replicate PCR. The purified libraries were quantified using a Qubit 3.0 fluorometer, sized with a Bioanalyzer 2100, and then quantified again using the KAPA Library Quantification kit. Every immunoSEQ 96-well plate was sequenced on a separate single-read 150-cycle Illumina NextSeq 550 flow cell. The original methods were these. The immunoSEQ output contained only junctional sequences without quality scores, so filtering could not match that applied to full-length reads. To assign V/J genes and CDR3, sequences were annotated using PyIR, a Python wrapper for IgBLAST v1.9, with IMGT germline references. Reads were filtered out if the reads had weak V/J assignments (E-value above 1e-6), no CDR3, stop codons, out-of-frame junctions, or ambiguous translated residues. V3J clonotypes were defined as sequences sharing an identical inferred V gene, J gene, and CDR3 amino acid sequence. Percentage overlap between repertoires was calculated by dividing the number of shared unique clonotypes by the size of the smaller repertoire. Three approaches were used to assess repertoire richness: RTK rarefaction, the Chao1 estimator, and Recon v2.1 estimates of unobserved clonotypes. OLGA was used to compute generation probabilities for all TCRbeta clonotypes that the gDNA method yielded from a few donors. Imported from immuneACCESS, the table was reduced by TCRdb to in-frame sequences with V and J called. These copies leave out some clones; in studies compared against another copy, an unresolved V gene accounts for under half, and the cause of the remainder is not known. The V and J calls and clone size were taken over from that table, and D and trimming were inferred from the DNA. Within this sample are around 1.9 million clones, with roughly 95% of them counted one time only. The ten top clones hold about 1.7% of the sample.

From the germline V gene, CDR1 is SGDLS and CDR2 is YYNGEE. The CDR3, cysteine through phenylalanine, is 15 amino acids long. Just the 45-base CDR3 DNA is kept, in frame starting at base 1. V is shortened by 3 bases, J by 4 bases, and the region joining them spans 16 bases. Input material: naive CD8+ T cells from PBMCs. Interpreted using the paper, the cell subset or site label stands for: CD45RA+CCR7+. The receptor chain draws on TRBV9 and TRBJ1-2; the best D guess is TRBD1, with 5 bases matching. The TCR originated in a man younger than 35 in good health. Some clones in this sample may be carry-over from other donors' samples. In nucleotides, the sequence is TGTGCCAGCAGCGAGCCCCGGGGGGGGATCTATGGCTACACCTTC. Its protein is CASSEPRGGIYGYTF.